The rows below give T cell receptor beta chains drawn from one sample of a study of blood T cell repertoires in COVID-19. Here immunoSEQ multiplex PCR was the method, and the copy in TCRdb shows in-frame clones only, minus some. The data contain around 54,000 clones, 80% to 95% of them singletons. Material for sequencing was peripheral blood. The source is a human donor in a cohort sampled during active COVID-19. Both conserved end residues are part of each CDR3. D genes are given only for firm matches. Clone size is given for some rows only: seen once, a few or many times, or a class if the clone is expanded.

CDR3nt: TGTGCCAGCACCCCGGGACAGGGCTACGAGCAGTACTTC
CDR3aa: CASTPGQGYEQYF
v_gene: TRBV28
j_gene: TRBJ2-7
d_gene: TRBD1
abundance: -

CDR3nt: TGCGCCAGCAGCTTCGGGACAGCTAATGAAAAACTGTTTTTT
CDR3aa: CASSFGTANEKLFF
v_gene: TRBV5-1
j_gene: TRBJ1-4
d_gene: TRBD1
abundance: -

CDR3nt: TGTGCCAGCAGCGGACTAGCAGATTACTACAATGAGCAGTTCTTC
CDR3aa: CASSGLADYYNEQFF
v_gene: TRBV6-2/TRBV6-3
j_gene: TRBJ2-1
d_gene: TRBD2
abundance: -

CDR3nt: TGTGCCAGCAGTCTGGCTTTGAACACTGAAGCTTTCTTT
CDR3aa: CASSLALNTEAFF
v_gene: TRBV6-6
j_gene: TRBJ1-1
d_gene: -
abundance: -

CDR3nt: TGTGCCAGCAGTGCCTTCTCAGCGGGGGAAGAGACCCAGTACTTC
CDR3aa: CASSAFSAGEETQYF
v_gene: TRBV2
j_gene: TRBJ2-5
d_gene: TRBD2
abundance: -

CDR3nt: TGCGCCAGCAGCTTAATTCCGGGACAGGGGATTGAGACCCAGTACTTC
CDR3aa: CASSLIPGQGIETQYF
v_gene: TRBV5-1
j_gene: TRBJ2-5
d_gene: TRBD1
abundance: -

CDR3nt: TGTGCCACCAGCAGAGATTACGAGACAGGGGGTTTGAGCTCCTACAATGAGCAGTTCTTC
CDR3aa: CATSRDYETGGLSSYNEQFF
v_gene: TRBV15
j_gene: TRBJ2-1
d_gene: TRBD1
abundance: -

CDR3nt: TGCGCCAGCAGCCGAACCCACCCGGGACAGGGAGCAGATACGCAGTATTTT
CDR3aa: CASSRTHPGQGADTQYF
v_gene: TRBV4-1
j_gene: TRBJ2-3
d_gene: TRBD1
abundance: once

CDR3nt: TGTGCCAGCTCACGGGTCCAGGGTTACGAGCAGTACTTC
CDR3aa: CASSRVQGYEQYF
v_gene: TRBV18
j_gene: TRBJ2-7
d_gene: -
abundance: -

CDR3nt: TGTGCCAGCAGCTTAGACTCCGAGCAGTACTTC
CDR3aa: CASSLDSEQYF
v_gene: TRBV7-9
j_gene: TRBJ2-7
d_gene: -
abundance: -

CDR3nt: TGTGCCAGCAGCGACAGGAGGTCCTACGAGCAGTACTTC
CDR3aa: CASSDRRSYEQYF
v_gene: TRBV7-8
j_gene: TRBJ2-7
d_gene: -
abundance: -

CDR3nt: TGTGCCAGCAGCTCATCACTACACATCCACAATGAGCAGTTCTTC
CDR3aa: CASSSSLHIHNEQFF
v_gene: TRBV7-2
j_gene: TRBJ2-1
d_gene: -
abundance: -

CDR3nt: TGTGCCACCAGCCCTATAGCGGGAGACAATGAGCAGTTCTTC
CDR3aa: CATSPIAGDNEQFF
v_gene: TRBV5-5
j_gene: TRBJ2-1
d_gene: TRBD2
abundance: -

CDR3nt: TGTGCCAGCTCACTCTGGACAGAGAACACCGGGGAGCTGTTTTTT
CDR3aa: CASSLWTENTGELFF
v_gene: TRBV18
j_gene: TRBJ2-2
d_gene: -
abundance: -

CDR3nt: TGTGCCAGCAGTTTTTCGGGACTAGCGGGAAGCTCCTACGAGCAGTACTTC
CDR3aa: CASSFSGLAGSSYEQYF
v_gene: TRBV28
j_gene: TRBJ2-7
d_gene: TRBD2
abundance: -

CDR3nt: TGTGCCAGTAGGACAGGCCCAGATACGCAGTATTTT
CDR3aa: CASRTGPDTQYF
v_gene: TRBV7-9
j_gene: TRBJ2-3
d_gene: TRBD1
abundance: -

CDR3nt: TGTGCCAGCAGCTGGTCCGGGACAGGGAGTGAAAAACTGTTTTTT
CDR3aa: CASSWSGTGSEKLFF
v_gene: TRBV5-6
j_gene: TRBJ1-4
d_gene: TRBD1
abundance: -

CDR3nt: TGTGCCAGCAGCTTGTCGCCAGGGAAACACAATGAGCAGTTCTTC
CDR3aa: CASSLSPGKHNEQFF
v_gene: TRBV5-8
j_gene: TRBJ2-1
d_gene: -
abundance: -

CDR3nt: TGTGCCAGCAGTTTCTCCGGGACTAGCGGGATTGAGCAGTACTTC
CDR3aa: CASSFSGTSGIEQYF
v_gene: TRBV28
j_gene: TRBJ2-7
d_gene: TRBD2
abundance: -

CDR3nt: TGTGCCAGCAGCCTAAAGTACGAGCAGTACTTC
CDR3aa: CASSLKYEQYF
v_gene: TRBV12-3/TRBV12-4
j_gene: TRBJ2-7
d_gene: -
abundance: -

CDR3nt: TGTGCCAGCAGCCAAGTGACAATACAGAACACTGAAGCTTTCTTT
CDR3aa: CASSQVTIQNTEAFF
v_gene: TRBV3-1/TRBV3-2
j_gene: TRBJ1-1
d_gene: -
abundance: once

CDR3nt: TGTGCCAGCAGCCCGACAGGGGATCAGCAGTTCTTC
CDR3aa: CASSPTGDQQFF
v_gene: TRBV11-2
j_gene: TRBJ2-1
d_gene: TRBD1
abundance: few

CDR3nt: TGTGCCAGCAGCCAAACCGGGACAGATAGCAATCAGCCCCAGCATTTT
CDR3aa: CASSQTGTDSNQPQHF
v_gene: TRBV3-1/TRBV3-2
j_gene: TRBJ1-5
d_gene: TRBD1
abundance: -

CDR3nt: TGTGCCAGCAGCCAGAGGCGGGGAAGCTCCTACAATGAGCAGTTCTTC
CDR3aa: CASSQRRGSSYNEQFF
v_gene: TRBV11-2
j_gene: TRBJ2-1
d_gene: -
abundance: -

CDR3nt: TGCGCCAGCAGCTTGGCCTTCCCGGGTGCCAATGAGCAGTTCTTC
CDR3aa: CASSLAFPGANEQFF
v_gene: TRBV5-1
j_gene: TRBJ2-1
d_gene: -
abundance: few

CDR3nt: TGTGCCACCAGCAGGGAGAGCTCTGGGGCCAACGTCCTGACTTTC
CDR3aa: CATSRESSGANVLTF
v_gene: TRBV15
j_gene: TRBJ2-6
d_gene: -
abundance: -

CDR3nt: TGCAGCGTTGGGACTAGCGGATACAATGAGCAGTTCTTC
CDR3aa: CSVGTSGYNEQFF
v_gene: TRBV29-1
j_gene: TRBJ2-1
d_gene: TRBD2
abundance: -

CDR3nt: TGTGCCAGTAGTATACATTCGGACTACTCCAATGAGCAGTTCTTC
CDR3aa: CASSIHSDYSNEQFF
v_gene: TRBV19
j_gene: TRBJ2-1
d_gene: -
abundance: -

CDR3nt: TGTGCCAGTAGGATAGGAGGCTCTGGGGCCAACGTCCTGACTTTC
CDR3aa: CASRIGGSGANVLTF
v_gene: TRBV19
j_gene: TRBJ2-6
d_gene: -
abundance: -

CDR3nt: TGTGCCAGCAGCTCGACAGAGTTTGGAAACACCATATATTTT
CDR3aa: CASSSTEFGNTIYF
v_gene: TRBV5-5
j_gene: TRBJ1-3
d_gene: -
abundance: -